A single sample gave rise to the 29 T cell receptor beta chains below, sequenced in a study of post-analysis software for immune sequencing data. Study observations and caveats: TRBV5-6, TRBV5-1 and TRBV20-1 belonged to a set of roughly five TRBV segments that were more frequent in patients than controls.

Unique molecular identifiers had been added to the TCR beta cDNA libraries. TCRdb ran MiXCR on the PCR reads and lists one entry per CDR3 protein. Among under 650,000 distinct CDR3 sequences listed, around 47% were seen once. For these receptors, no antigen is known. Sequenced: blood. The receptors were gathered from a girl between 10 and 17 years old with multiple sclerosis.

The V and J genes are TRBV12-3 or TRBV12-4 and TRBJ1-2; perhaps TRBD1 as D (5 bases). V lost 7 bases to trimming and J lost 3 bases, with 12 bases between them. This CDR3 contains 13 residues. For the CDR3, the DNA is TGTGCCAGCACCTTGGGGGAGTACTATGGCTACACCTTC. It yields the protein CASTLGEYYGYTF.

This sequence joins TRBV29-1 and TRBJ1-1, with 8 nucleotides matching TRBD1. The V gene's germline CDR1 is SQVTM and CDR2 ANQGSEA. The CDR3 length is 16 residues. With V trimmed by 3 bases and J by 4 bases, 13 bases remained unmatched. CDR3 nucleotides: TGCAGCGTTGAGAGGGGCAGGGGGCGAATCGGCACTGAAGCTTTCTTT. Translating gives CSVERGRGRIGTEAFF.

As to this clonotype: Possible read error: a much larger clone is one base away. The rearrangement uses TRBV12-3 or TRBV12-4 and TRBJ2-1; possible D gene TRBD2, 6 bases. The length of the CDR3 is 14 residues. This chain's CDR3 is CVSRADTGDNEQFF. The CDR3 nucleotides are TGTGTCAGCAGAGCCGACACGGGAGACAATGAGCAGTTCTTC.

This clonotype has a handful of counts. CDR3 DNA sequence: TGTGCCAGCAGCCCTGAGGGGAGCTACTATGGCTACACCTTC. Protein: CASSPEGSYYGYTF. The rearrangement uses TRBV6-5 and TRBJ1-2, with D perhaps matching TRBD1 (5 bases). The CDR3 has 14 residues. From germline, CDR1 is MNHEY and CDR2 SVGAGI. V was cut by 6 bases and J by 3 bases, with 14 bases left in between.

The V gene is TRBV6-6, the J gene TRBJ2-5, with D possibly being TRBD1 or TRBD2 (5 bases each). CDR3 size: 14 residues. Germline V lookup: CDR1 MNHNY, CDR2 SVGAGI (reference sequence). Deletions cut 6 bases from V and 1 base from J, with 12 bases between. Here the CDR3 reads CASRPGRAQETQYF. In nucleotides, the CDR3 is TGTGCCAGCAGACCGGGACGTGCCCAAGAGACCCAGTACTTC.

This clonotype showed up just a few times. The chain carries TRBV7-8 and TRBJ2-6; no clear D. Germline V gene data show CDR1 as SGHVS and CDR2 as FQNEAQ. This CDR3 is 16 amino acids long. The V end was cut by 2 bases, the J end by 1 base, with 9 bases between. CDR3 nucleotide sequence: TGTGCCAGCAGCTTACCCCGGTCTTCTGGGGCCAACGTCCTGACTTTC. It is translated as CASSLPRSSGANVLTF. Full variable domain (rest looked up from reference TRBV7-8 and TRBJ2-6): GAGVSQSPRYKVAKRGQDVALRCDPISGHVSLFWYQQALGQGPEFLTYFQNEAQLDKSGLPSDRFFAERPEGSVSTLKIQRTQQEDSAVYLCASSLPRSSGANVLTFGAGSRLTVL.

As DNA, the CDR3 is TGTGCCACCAGTGATTTCGGACAGTCAAGGGATACGCAGTATTTT. It is translated as CATSDFGQSRDTQYF. The chain couples TRBV24-1 to TRBJ2-3; perhaps TRBD1 as D (6 bases). The CDR3 sequence is 15 residues long. Germline-derived CDR1 and CDR2 are KGHDR and SFDVKD. V was cut by 1 base and J by 6 bases, with 13 bases left in between.

Notes on this clonotype: One end of the junction does not line up with germline, which may come from a read error. The rearrangement uses TRBV4-1 and TRBJ2-3; D unresolved. Germline values: CDR1 MGHRA, CDR2 YSYEKL. This CDR3 comprises 15 residues. This CDR3 reads CASNQRLTGTDTQYF. Written as DNA, the CDR3 is TGCGCCAGCAACCAACGGCTAACCGGCACAGATACGCAGTATTTT.

This chain links TRBV6-6 with TRBJ1-4; weak D call: TRBD1 (5 bases). The V and J ends lost 7 bases and 6 bases respectively, with 18 bases between them. Germline CDR1 and CDR2: MNHNY and SVGAGI (reference sequence). There are 15 residues in the CDR3. As DNA, the CDR3 is TGTGCCAGCACCGCCGGGGGGGTCGAGGATGAAAAACTGTTTTTT. Translated: CASTAGGVEDEKLFF.

This clonotype has a handful of counts. The V and J genes are TRBV27 and TRBJ2-1; possibly TRBD1 for D (6 bases). Trimming cost V 7 bases and J 4 bases, with 14 bases left between them. Germline assignment: CDR1 MNHEY and CDR2 SMNVEV (reference sequence). The CDR3 extends over 14 amino acids. CDR3 in DNA: TGTGCCAGCACCCCCGGACAGATATACAATGAGCAGTTCTTC. It is translated as CASTPGQIYNEQFF.

Only a few counts were recorded for this clonotype. J is TRBJ2-1 and V is TRBV12-3 or TRBV12-4, with a weak D call TRBD1 (6 bases). With 3 bases removed from V and 7 bases from J, the gap between germline ends came to 13 bases. This CDR3 comprises 14 residues. The CDR3 reads CASSFRGRGNEQFF. The CDR3 nucleotides are TGTGCCAGCAGTTTTAGGGGGAGAGGAAATGAGCAGTTCTTC.

The rearrangement joins TRBV9 to TRBJ2-3; D tentatively fits TRBD1 or TRBD2 (5 bases each). V shed 0 bases and J shed 8 bases, with 7 bases lying between them. This CDR3 is built from 12 residues. Germline CDR1 is SGDLS and CDR2 is YYNGEE. CDR3 region: CASSVVRGTQYF. The CDR3 coding sequence is TGTGCCAGCAGCGTAGTGAGGGGTACGCAGTATTTT.

Note on this clonotype: An end of the junction does not agree with germline; a read error may underlie this. The chain uses TRBV7-2 and TRBJ2-7; the match to TRBD2 covers 13 bases. Germline values: CDR1 SGHTA, CDR2 FQGNSA. The CDR3 extends over 16 amino acids. CDR3 in DNA: TGTGCCAGCAGCCTAGGACTAGCGGGGGACCCCTACGTGCAGTACTTC. As protein: CASSLGLAGDPYVQYF.

The chain combines TRBV12-3 or TRBV12-4 with TRBJ2-3; 11 bases map to TRBD2. Trimming took 6 bases from V and 5 from J; bases not matched to a gene: 4. The CDR3 is 14 residues long. The CDR3 nucleotides read TGTGCCAGCAGATGGGGGACTAGCGGAGATACGCAGTATTTT. This encodes CASRWGTSGDTQYF.

This sequence joins TRBV7-9 and TRBJ1-4; D uncertain. V lost 4 bases to trimming and J lost 8 bases, with 8 bases between them. Germline CDR1 reads SEHNR; CDR2 reads FQNEAQ (reference sequence). The CDR3 is made up of 12 amino acids. The DNA for the CDR3 is TGTGCCAGCAGCTCCGTTGGAGAAAAACTGTTTTTT. This translates into CASSSVGEKLFF.

This clonotype came up a few times. J is TRBJ1-2 and V is TRBV9; 7 bases map to TRBD1. The CDR3 sequence is 15 residues long. With V trimmed by 0 bases and J by 4 bases, 6 bases remained unmatched. In germline, CDR1 is SGDLS, CDR2 YYNGEE. The CDR3 nucleotides read TGTGCCAGCAGCGTAGGAGGGGGCCCCCTCTATGGCTACACCTTC. As protein: CASSVGGGPLYGYTF.

V is TRBV5-1 and J is TRBJ1-5; possibly TRBD1 for D (5 bases). V was cut by 4 bases and J by 3 bases, with 14 bases left in between. The germline V gene has CDR1 SGHRS and CDR2 YFSETQ. The CDR3 runs 15 residues. The DNA of the CDR3 is TGCGCCAGCAGCCTGATAGGGGCTATCAATCAGCCCCAGCATTTT. This gives the protein CASSLIGAINQPQHF.

The chain uses TRBV5-1 and TRBJ2-7; 7 bases are a match to TRBD2. Per the germline V gene, CDR1 is SGHRS and CDR2 is YFSETQ. V dropped 0 bases and J dropped 3; count of bases not matched to a gene: 6. The CDR3 is made up of 15 amino acids. CDR3 nucleotides: TGCGCCAGCAGCTTGGAAGCGGGACTTTACTACGAGCAGTACTTC. Translation: CASSLEAGLYYEQYF.

The rearrangement links TRBV5-1 to TRBJ2-4; 9 nucleotides line up with TRBD1. Trimming at V came to 4 bases and at J to 0 bases, leaving 14 bases not matched to a gene. Germline V gives CDR1 SGHRS, CDR2 YFSETQ. The CDR3 loop spans 19 amino acids. CDR3 bases: TGCGCCAGCAGCCCAGGCCGGGACAGGGAACGTCTAGCCAAAAACATTCAGTACTTC. This codes for CASSPGRDRERLAKNIQYF.

The chain couples TRBV27 to TRBJ1-2, with 11 bases identical to TRBD1. This CDR3 region has 16 residues. Germline V gene sequence: CDR1 MNHEY, CDR2 SMNVEV (reference sequence). V dropped 5 bases and J dropped 7; count of bases not matched to a gene: 12. The chain's CDR3 is CASSPVGTGGRGGYTF. The CDR3, as DNA: TGTGCCAGCAGTCCGGTCGGGACAGGGGGTCGGGGTGGCTACACCTTC.

The chain carries TRBV7-2 and TRBJ2-7, with 11 bases lining up with TRBD1. Trimming took 2 bases from V and 3 from J; bases not matched to a gene: 6. CDR3 length: 16 residues. Germline CDR1 and CDR2: SGHTA and FQGNSA. The CDR3 nucleotides read TGTGCCAGCAGCTTATCCTCCGGGACAGGGGGCTACGAGCAGTACTTC. Translating it yields CASSLSSGTGGYEQYF.

This clonotype was found a few times. The V and J genes are TRBV5-1 and TRBJ2-1, with 9 bases lining up with TRBD2. The CDR3 totals 16 residues. Looked up from germline, CDR1 is SGHRS and CDR2 is YFSETQ. The V gene end was trimmed by 3 bases and the J gene end by 1 base; junction bases not matched to a gene: 5. The CDR3 DNA follows: TGCGCCAGCAGCTCCTCCCTAGCGGGGTCCTACAATGAGCAGTTCTTC. It codes for CASSSSLAGSYNEQFF. The full variable domain, rest sourced from reference TRBV5-1 and TRBJ2-1, is KAGVTQTPRYLIKTRGQQVTLSCSPISGHRSVSWYQQTPGQGLQFLFEYFSETQRNKGNFPGRFSGRQFSNSRSEMNVSTLELGDSALYLCASSSSLAGSYNEQFFGPGTRLTVL.

This clonotype has just a few counts. V usage is TRBV7-9 and J usage is TRBJ2-1; 7 bases match TRBD2. CDR3 length: 15 amino acids. The germline V gene has CDR1 SEHNR and CDR2 FQNEAQ (reference sequence). The V segment lost 2 bases and the J segment 4 bases; nucleotides outside the gene matches: 5. The CDR3 reads CASSLPSGAYNEQFF. The DNA for the CDR3 is TGTGCCAGCAGCTTACCGAGCGGGGCATACAATGAGCAGTTCTTC.

This clonotype turned up a few times. The chain has TRBV7-6 and TRBJ2-7; D unresolved. The germline V and J ends were trimmed by 1 base and 2 bases, with 12 bases remaining between them. This CDR3 contains 15 residues. Germline V CDR1 and CDR2: SGHVS, FNYEAQ. The chain's CDR3 is CASSLVIGSTYEQYF. CDR3 nucleotides: TGTGCCAGCAGCTTAGTCATAGGGTCGACCTACGAGCAGTACTTC.

The sample holds a few counts of this clonotype. The J gene is TRBJ2-7, the V gene TRBV4-2, with 8 bases lining up with TRBD2. The ends lost 0 bases at V and 0 bases at J; junction bases unmatched: 7. This CDR3 is 17 amino acids long. The germline CDR1 and CDR2 sequences are LGHNA and YNFKEQ. The DNA of the CDR3 is TGTGCCAGCAGCCAAGAACAACTAGCGGAAAGCTCCTACGAGCAGTACTTC. Protein sequence: CASSQEQLAESSYEQYF.

This clonotype was picked up a small number of times. The chain is built from TRBV20-1 and TRBJ2-7; 8 bases agree with TRBD2. J gave up 5 bases and V 6 bases, and 9 bases lay outside the gene matches. Germline V CDR1 and CDR2: DFQATT, SNEGSKA (reference sequence). The CDR3 sequence is 13 residues long. DNA for the CDR3: TGCAGTGCCCTTGGACTAGCTGCGAACGAGCAGTACTTC. Protein: CSALGLAANEQYF.

The sample holds a few counts of this clonotype. This chain connects TRBV7-6 to TRBJ2-1; D may be TRBD1 (5 bases). The CDR3 contains 16 residues. V dropped 0 bases and J dropped 9 bases, with 18 bases sitting between them. Germline CDR1 reads SGHVS; CDR2 reads FNYEAQ. In DNA form, the CDR3 reads TGTGCCAGCAGCTTAGCGCCAGTCACAGGAGCTGTTGAGCAGTTCTTC. Amino acid sequence: CASSLAPVTGAVEQFF. The whole variable domain, remainder taken from reference TRBV7-6 and TRBJ2-1, is GAGVSQSPRYKVTKRGQDVALRCDPISGHVSLYWYRQALGQGPEFLTYFNYEAQQDKSGLPNDRFSAERPEGSISTLTIQRTEQRDSAMYRCASSLAPVTGAVEQFFGPGTRLTVL.

This clonotype was observed a handful of times. The rearrangement joins TRBV10-3 to TRBJ2-5; 10 bases agree with TRBD2. The CDR3 extends over 16 amino acids. Trimming at V came to 0 bases and at J to 2 bases, leaving 3 bases not matched to a gene. CDR1 is ENHRY, CDR2 SYGVKD, per germline. In nucleotides, the CDR3 is TGTGCCATCAGTGAGTCAACTAGCGGGGTACAAGAGACCCAGTACTTC. It translates to CAISESTSGVQETQYF.

The chain employs TRBV7-8 and TRBJ1-1; 10 bases agree with TRBD1. V shed 5 bases and J 5 bases; nucleotides not matched to a gene: 5. This CDR3 spans 14 amino acids. Germline-derived CDR1 and CDR2 are SGHVS and FQNEAQ. CDR3 coding DNA: TGTGCCAGCAGCGCTGGGACAGGGGATACTGAAGCTTTCTTT. Residues: CASSAGTGDTEAFF.